The 2 T cell receptor beta chains in this list originate from one sample, sequenced in a study of blood T cell repertoires in COVID-19. Using immunoSEQ multiplex PCR, the repertoire was profiled, and TCRdb retains in-frame clones only, with some absent. The sample includes 110,000 to 150,000 clones, roughly 91% of them seen just once. Sequencing was performed on peripheral blood. These receptors were collected from a man aged 60 to 75 with active or convalescent COVID-19.

The V gene is TRBV19, the J gene TRBJ2-7; D gene unclear. V lost 8 bases and J 7 bases, leaving 15 bases between the germline ends. Germline V gene data show CDR1 as LNHDA and CDR2 as SQIVND (reference sequence). The CDR3 extends over 12 amino acids. The CDR3 sequence: CASRPKRGEQYF. The CDR3 nucleotides are TGTGCCAGTCGTCCGAAGCGAGGTGAGCAGTACTTC.

The chain employs TRBV23-1 and TRBJ2-7; D is ambiguous. TRBV23-1 is an ORF, and what it does is uncertain. The germline V and J ends were trimmed by 8 bases and 2 bases, with 10 bases remaining between them. This CDR3 region has 12 residues. CDR3 coding DNA: TGCGCCAGCCCCGAGGAAGCCTACGAGCAGTACTTC. This encodes CASPEEAYEQYF.